These T cell receptor beta chains were read from a single sample in a study of cytotoxic CD8 clonotypes in ibrutinib-treated CLL. Sequencing was performed with immunoSEQ multiplex PCR; in TCRdb, only in-frame clones are kept and a portion is missing. The sample includes 110,000 to 150,000 clones, about 91% of them seen just once. The sample was PBMCs, taken after 12 months of ibrutinib treatment. These receptors were collected from a human donor with chronic lymphocytic leukemia. The CDR3 runs from the conserved cysteine through the conserved F or W. D genes are given only for firm matches. The size entry is marked missing in some rows and otherwise reads once, few, many or a size class.

v_call,d_call,j_call,clone_size,cdr3_length,cdr3_nt,cdr3_aa
TRBV6-6,TRBD1,TRBJ1-2,NA,15,TGTGCCAGCAGTTTCGATCGGGACAGCAACTATGGCTACACCTTC,CASSFDRDSNYGYTF
TRBV7-6,NA,TRBJ2-7,NA,13,TGTGCCAGCAGCTTGGAGGGAAACTACGAGCAGTACTTC,CASSLEGNYEQYF
TRBV7-9,NA,TRBJ1-1,few,13,TGTGCCAGCAGCTTGGTGGAGTCCACTGAAGCTTTCTTT,CASSLVESTEAFF
TRBV2,NA,TRBJ1-1,few,14,TGTGCCAGCAGTGAAGAGAGGGTTAGGACTGAAGCTTTCTTT,CASSEERVRTEAFF
TRBV27,NA,TRBJ1-5,NA,15,TGTGCCAGCAGTTATGTGGGGCGAAGCAATCAGCCCCAGCATTTT,CASSYVGRSNQPQHF
TRBV5-1,NA,TRBJ1-4,NA,16,TGCGCCAGTTGTACCGGGACACCCGCAACTAATGAAAAACTGTTTTTT,CASCTGTPATNEKLFF
TRBV2,NA,TRBJ1-2,NA,8,TGTGCCAGCATAGGCTACACCTTC,CASIGYTF
TRBV28,NA,TRBJ2-3,NA,16,TGTGCCAGCAGTATCGCGCAGAACTCGCGAGGTGGTACGCAGTATTTT,CASSIAQNSRGGTQYF
TRBV18,TRBD1,TRBJ2-7,once,14,TGTGCCAGCTCACTTCAGGGGACAGGGGACGAGCAGTACTTC,CASSLQGTGDEQYF
TRBV5-4,TRBD1,TRBJ2-3,NA,15,TGTGCCAGCAGCTTGGACAGGGGTCTCACAGATACGCAGTATTTT,CASSLDRGLTDTQYF
TRBV7-2,NA,TRBJ1-3,NA,17,TGTGCCAGCAGCTTAGCTGGGGGCCACAGCTCTGGAAACACCATATATTTT,CASSLAGGHSSGNTIYF
TRBV11-3,NA,TRBJ2-6,NA,19,TGTGCCAGCAGCCGTACTAAGGAGGGGGGTTCATCTGGGGCCAACGTCCTGACTTTC,CASSRTKEGGSSGANVLTF
TRBV6-6,NA,TRBJ2-7,NA,14,TGTGCCAGCAGTTACCCGGACCAAGCCTACGAGCAGTACTTC,CASSYPDQAYEQYF
TRBV27,NA,TRBJ2-2,once,13,TGTGCCAGCACCCTTAGGAGCGCCGGGGAGCTGTTTTTT,CASTLRSAGELFF
TRBV5-1,NA,TRBJ2-3,once,14,TGCGCCAGCAGTCCGGAGTGGCTCACAGATACGCAGTATTTT,CASSPEWLTDTQYF
TRBV27,NA,TRBJ1-5,NA,16,TGTGCCAGCAGTTTATGGGCGACACTAACCGATCAGCCCCAGCATTTT,CASSLWATLTDQPQHF
TRBV14,NA,TRBJ2-7,NA,12,TGTGCCAGCAGCCTACAGGGCTACGAGCAGTACTTC,CASSLQGYEQYF
TRBV6-5,NA,TRBJ2-7,once,15,TGTGCCAGCAGCTTAAGCGGGCCCGGCTTCTACGAGCAGTACTTC,CASSLSGPGFYEQYF
TRBV7-9,NA,TRBJ1-1,NA,12,TGTGCCAGCAGCTTAGAACCCTTGGAGGCTTTCTTT,CASSLEPLEAFF
TRBV28,NA,TRBJ2-7,NA,17,TGTGCCAGCAGTTTGGTTGTTAGCTGGGACCACTCCTACGAGCAGTACTTC,CASSLVVSWDHSYEQYF
TRBV19,NA,TRBJ1-2,NA,11,TGTGCCAGTAGTGAGATGGATGGCTACACCTTC,CASSEMDGYTF
TRBV18,NA,TRBJ2-3,NA,12,TGTGCCAGCTCCCCCCAGGGAGATACGCAGTATTTT,CASSPQGDTQYF
TRBV7-3,NA,TRBJ2-1,NA,15,TGTGCCAGCAGCTTCGGTAGCGCTGGCTACAATGAGCAGTTCTTC,CASSFGSAGYNEQFF
TRBV7-9,NA,TRBJ2-7,once,14,TGTGCCAGCAGCTTCCAGCACAGACCCTACGAGCAGTACTTC,CASSFQHRPYEQYF
TRBV30,NA,TRBJ1-3,few,13,TGTGCCATACAAACGGACTCTGGAAACACCATATATTTT,CAIQTDSGNTIYF